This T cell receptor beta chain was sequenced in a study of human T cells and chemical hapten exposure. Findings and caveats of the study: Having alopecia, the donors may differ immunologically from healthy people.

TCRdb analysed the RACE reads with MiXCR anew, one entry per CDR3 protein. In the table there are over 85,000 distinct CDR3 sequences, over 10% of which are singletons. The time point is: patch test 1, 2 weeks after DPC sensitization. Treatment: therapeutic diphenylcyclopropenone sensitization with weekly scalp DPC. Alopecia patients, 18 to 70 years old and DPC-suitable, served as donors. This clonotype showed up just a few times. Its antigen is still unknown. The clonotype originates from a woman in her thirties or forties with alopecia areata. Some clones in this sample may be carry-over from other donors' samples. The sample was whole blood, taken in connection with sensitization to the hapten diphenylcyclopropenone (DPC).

The CDR3 DNA is TGTGCCAGCAGCCAAGTCTTGAACACTGAAGCTTTCTTT. Encoded protein: CASSQVLNTEAFF. V usage is TRBV3-1 and J usage is TRBJ1-1; no definite D call. The length of the CDR3 is 13 residues. Trimming took 1 base from V and 0 from J, leaving 3 bases between them. Germline V gives CDR1 LGHDT, CDR2 YNNKEL (reference sequence).